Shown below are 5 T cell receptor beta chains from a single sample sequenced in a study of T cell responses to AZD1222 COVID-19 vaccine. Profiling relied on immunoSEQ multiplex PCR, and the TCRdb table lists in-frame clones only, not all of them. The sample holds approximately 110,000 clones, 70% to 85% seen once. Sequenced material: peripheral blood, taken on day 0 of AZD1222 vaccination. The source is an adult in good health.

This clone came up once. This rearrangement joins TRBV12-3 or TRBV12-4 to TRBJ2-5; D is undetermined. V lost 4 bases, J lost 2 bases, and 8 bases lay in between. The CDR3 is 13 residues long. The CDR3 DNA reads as TGTGCCAGCAGTTCGGACCGACAAGAGACCCAGTACTTC. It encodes CASSSDRQETQYF.

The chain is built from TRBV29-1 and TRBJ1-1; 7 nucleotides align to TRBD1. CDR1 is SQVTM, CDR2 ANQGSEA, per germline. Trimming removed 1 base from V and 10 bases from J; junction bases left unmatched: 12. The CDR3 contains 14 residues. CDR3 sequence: CSVEGSGQEARAFF. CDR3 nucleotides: TGCAGCGTTGAAGGGTCTGGACAGGAAGCTAGAGCTTTCTTT.

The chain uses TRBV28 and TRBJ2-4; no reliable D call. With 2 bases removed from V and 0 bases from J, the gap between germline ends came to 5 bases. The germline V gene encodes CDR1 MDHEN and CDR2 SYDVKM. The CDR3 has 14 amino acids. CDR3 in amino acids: CASSLDGAKNIQYF. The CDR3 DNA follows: TGTGCCAGCAGTTTAGACGGAGCCAAAAACATTCAGTACTTC.

The CDR3 is CASSFLASGGLRSSYEQYF. The CDR3 nucleotides read TGTGCCAGCAGCTTTTTAGCTAGCGGGGGGCTTCGAAGCTCCTACGAGCAGTACTTC. The chain has TRBV11-2 and TRBJ2-7; 11 nucleotides match TRBD2. Germline values: CDR1 SGHAT, CDR2 FQNNGV. CDR3 size: 19 residues. V shed 3 bases and J 0 bases; nucleotides not matched to a gene: 13.

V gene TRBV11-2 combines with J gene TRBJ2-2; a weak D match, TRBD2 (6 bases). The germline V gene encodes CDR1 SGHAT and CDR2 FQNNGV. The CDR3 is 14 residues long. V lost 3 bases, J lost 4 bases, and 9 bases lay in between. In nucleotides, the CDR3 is TGTGCCAGCAGCTTGATGGGAGGCACCGGGGAGCTGTTTTTT. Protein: CASSLMGGTGELFF.